The clone carrying this T cell receptor (beta chain) was seen many times. The target antigen is unknown. The sample of blood was obtained at first hyperthyroidism diagnosis (before any ophthalmopathy symptoms). The source of the sample is a study of T cells in Graves' hyperthyroidism and ophthalmopathy. The source material, RNA transcripts, was used to amplify TCR beta CDR3 regions. HTBI primers were the set used in a first-round RT-PCR of the TCR CDR3. One entry per CDR3 protein, called by TCRdb with MiXCR from the multiplex PCR reads. Of around 400,000 distinct CDR3 sequences detected, roughly 14% appear once; the ten largest clones hold about a quarter. The CDR3 is 15 residues long. Germline V CDR1 and CDR2: MDHEN, SYDVKM. Trimming left V 2 bases short and J 0 bases short, with 11 bases between. Study findings and constraints: The model's output predicted ophthalmopathy at a median of 6.5 months prior to onset.

The TCR was taken from a woman between 18 and 29 years old with Graves' hyperthyroidism that later progressed to Graves' ophthalmopathy. The V call is TRBV28, the J call TRBJ2-7, with D possibly TRBD2 on 6 matching bases. Sequencing input: blood. The CDR3 nucleotides read TGTGCCAGCAGTTTAGACCCGACTAGCTCCTACGAGCAGTACTTC. Translating gives CASSLDPTSSYEQYF.